Below are 3 T cell receptor beta chains sequenced from a single sample in a study of blood T cells in healthy people across ages. PCR was performed a second time for roughly 7 to 12 cycles using a sample-barcoded 5' primer and a J-beta primer mix. MiXCR was run by TCRdb on the 5' RACE reads, yielding one entry per CDR3 protein. The sample has approximately 900,000 distinct CDR3 sequences, roughly 43% seen once. The material sequenced was blood. The receptors were gathered from a man aged 30 to 45 in good health.

The chain links TRBV12-5 to TRBJ1-1; 9 nucleotides line up with TRBD1. The CDR3 has 21 amino acids. Germline V gives CDR1 LGHNT, CDR2 FRNRAP. With 1 base clipped from V and 0 bases from J, the junction kept 18 bases outside the gene matches. The CDR3 region has the DNA TGTGCTAGTGGTTTGGACTTGGACAGGGGCCGTAAATCTAACATGAACACTGAAGCTTTCTTT. Translated: CASGLDLDRGRKSNMNTEAFF.

The genes are TRBV12-3 or TRBV12-4 and TRBJ1-1; D remains ambiguous. The CDR3 covers 12 residues. Trimming cost V 0 bases and J 6 bases, with 5 bases left between them. CDR3 nucleotide sequence: TGTGCCAGCAGTTTAGCATTTCCTGAAGCTTTCTTT. Amino acids: CASSLAFPEAFF.

The chain has TRBV7-2 and TRBJ2-3, with D possibly matching TRBD1 (5 bases). The germline gives CDR1 SGHTA, CDR2 FQGNSA. The V end was cut by 4 bases, the J end by 5 bases, with 10 bases between. The CDR3 runs 13 residues. The CDR3 spells CASSSIGEDTQYF. For the CDR3, the DNA is TGTGCCAGCAGCTCCATAGGGGAAGATACGCAGTATTTT. The entire variable domain, with the rest obtained from reference TRBV7-2 and TRBJ2-3, is as follows: GAGVSQSPSNKVTEKGKDVELRCDPISGHTALYWYRQSLGQGLEFLIYFQGNSAPDKSGLPSDRFSAERTGGSVSTLTIQRTQQEDSAVYLCASSSIGEDTQYFGPGTRLTVL.